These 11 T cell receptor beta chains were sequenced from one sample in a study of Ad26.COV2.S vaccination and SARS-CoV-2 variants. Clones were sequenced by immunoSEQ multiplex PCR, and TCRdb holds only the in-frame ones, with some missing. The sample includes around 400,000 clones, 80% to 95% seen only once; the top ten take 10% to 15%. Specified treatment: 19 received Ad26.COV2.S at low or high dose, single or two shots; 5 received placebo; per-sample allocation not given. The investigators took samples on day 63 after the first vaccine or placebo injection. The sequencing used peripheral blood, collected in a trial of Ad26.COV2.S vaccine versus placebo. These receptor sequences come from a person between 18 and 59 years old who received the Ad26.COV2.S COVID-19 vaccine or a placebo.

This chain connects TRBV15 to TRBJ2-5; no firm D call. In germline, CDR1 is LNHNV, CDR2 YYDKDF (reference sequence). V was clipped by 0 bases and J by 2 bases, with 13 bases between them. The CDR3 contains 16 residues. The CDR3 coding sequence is TGTGCCACCAGCAGAGATTCTGCGACCGCACAAGAGACCCAGTACTTC. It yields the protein CATSRDSATAQETQYF.

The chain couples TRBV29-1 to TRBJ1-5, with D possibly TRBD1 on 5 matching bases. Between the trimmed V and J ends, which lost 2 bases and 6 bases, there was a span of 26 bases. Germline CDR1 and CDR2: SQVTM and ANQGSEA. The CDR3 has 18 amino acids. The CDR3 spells CSVEQLIRDARFRQPQHF. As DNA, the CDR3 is TGCAGCGTTGAACAACTTATCCGGGACGCCAGATTCCGTCAGCCCCAGCATTTT.

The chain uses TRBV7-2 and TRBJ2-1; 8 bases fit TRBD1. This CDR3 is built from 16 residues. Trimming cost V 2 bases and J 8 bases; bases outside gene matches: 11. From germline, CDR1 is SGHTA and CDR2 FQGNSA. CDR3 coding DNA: TGTGCCAGCAGCTTATGGTTGGGGCAGGGGGCCTATGAGCAGTTCTTC. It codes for CASSLWLGQGAYEQFF.

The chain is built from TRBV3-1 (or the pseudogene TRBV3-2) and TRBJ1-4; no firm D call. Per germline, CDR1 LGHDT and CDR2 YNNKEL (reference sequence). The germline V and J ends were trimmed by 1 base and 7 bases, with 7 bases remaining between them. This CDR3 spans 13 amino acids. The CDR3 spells CASSQVGVEKLFF. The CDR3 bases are TGTGCCAGCAGCCAAGTCGGAGTTGAAAAACTGTTTTTT.

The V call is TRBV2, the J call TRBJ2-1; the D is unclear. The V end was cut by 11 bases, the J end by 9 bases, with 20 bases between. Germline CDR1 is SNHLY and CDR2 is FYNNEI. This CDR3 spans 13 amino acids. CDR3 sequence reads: CARKPPESGEQFF. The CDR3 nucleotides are TGTGCCCGCAAGCCCCCAGAATCAGGTGAGCAGTTCTTC.

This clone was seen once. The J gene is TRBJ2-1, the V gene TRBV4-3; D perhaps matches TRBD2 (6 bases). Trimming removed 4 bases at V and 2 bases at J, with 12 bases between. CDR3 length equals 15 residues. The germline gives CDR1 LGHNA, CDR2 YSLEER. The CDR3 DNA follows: TGCGCCAGCAGCCGGAACGCGGGAACCTACAATGAGCAGTTCTTC. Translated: CASSRNAGTYNEQFF.

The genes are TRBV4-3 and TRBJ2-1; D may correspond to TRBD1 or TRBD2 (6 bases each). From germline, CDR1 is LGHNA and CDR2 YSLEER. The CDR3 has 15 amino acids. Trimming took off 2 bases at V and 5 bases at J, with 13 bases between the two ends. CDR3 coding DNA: TGCGCCAGCAGCCAACCTGGAGGGGGGAACAATGAGCAGTTCTTC. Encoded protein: CASSQPGGGNNEQFF.

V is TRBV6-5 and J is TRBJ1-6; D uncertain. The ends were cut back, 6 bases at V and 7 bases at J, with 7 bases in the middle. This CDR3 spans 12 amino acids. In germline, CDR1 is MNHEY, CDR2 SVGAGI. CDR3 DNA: TGTGCCAGCAGGGCAACCAATTCACCCCTCCACTTT. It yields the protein CASRATNSPLHF.

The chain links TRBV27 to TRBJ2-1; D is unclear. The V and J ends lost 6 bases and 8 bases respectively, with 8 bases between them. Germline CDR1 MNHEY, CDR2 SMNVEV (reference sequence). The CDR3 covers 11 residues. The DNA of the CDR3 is TGTGCCAGCAGCCGGTCTGATGAGCAGTTCTTC. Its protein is CASSRSDEQFF.

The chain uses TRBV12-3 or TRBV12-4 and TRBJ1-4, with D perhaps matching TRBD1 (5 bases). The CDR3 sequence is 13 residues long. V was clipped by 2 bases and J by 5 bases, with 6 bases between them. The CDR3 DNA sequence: TGTGCCAGCAGTTTATACAGGAATGAAAAACTGTTTTTT. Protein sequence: CASSLYRNEKLFF.

The CDR3 sequence: CASSAYSGRVETQYF. For the CDR3, the DNA is TGTGCCAGCAGTGCCTATAGCGGGAGGGTTGAGACCCAGTACTTC. The chain has TRBV25-1 and TRBJ2-5; 11 positions match TRBD2. CDR1 and CDR2 from the germline V gene are MGHDK and SYGVNS. CDR3 size: 15 residues. V trimming: 4 bases; J trimming: 5 bases; junction bases outside the gene matches: 6.